This T cell receptor beta chain appears in the sequencing data of a study of shared clonotypes between healthy human individuals. The junction had 4 bases not matched to a gene; V was cut back by 6 bases and J by 7 bases. The CDR3 sequence is 14 residues long. The germline V gene has CDR1 MNHEY and CDR2 SVGAGI. The data were produced by immunoSEQ multiplex PCR, yet TCRdb's version contains in-frame clones alone and is incomplete. The table includes some 1.5 million clones, more than 95% detected once. The chain recombines TRBV6-5 with TRBJ2-1; TRBD2 aligns across 12 bases. Sequenced material: naive CD4+ T cells sorted from blood. The subset denotes: CD45RA+ positively selected. This TCR was sampled from a man aged 25-40 years in good health. This CDR3 is CASRLAGGFNEQFF. The CDR3, as DNA: TGTGCCAGCAGACTAGCGGGAGGATTTAATGAGCAGTTCTTC.